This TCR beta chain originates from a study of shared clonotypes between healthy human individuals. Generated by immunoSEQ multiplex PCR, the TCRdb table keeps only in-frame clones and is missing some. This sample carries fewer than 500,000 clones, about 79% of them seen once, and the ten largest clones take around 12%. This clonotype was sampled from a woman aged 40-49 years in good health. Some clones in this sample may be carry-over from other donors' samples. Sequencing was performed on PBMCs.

The CDR3 region has the DNA TGTGCCAGCAGCGTAGGGCAGGGTTTTTACAATGAGCAGTTCTTC. The encoded protein is CASSVGQGFYNEQFF. This chain links TRBV9 with TRBJ2-1, with D perhaps TRBD1 (5 bases). The V gene lost 0 bases and the J gene lost 4 bases, with 11 bases spanning the gap. Germline V gene lookup returns CDR1 SGDLS and CDR2 YYNGEE. The CDR3 length is 15 residues.